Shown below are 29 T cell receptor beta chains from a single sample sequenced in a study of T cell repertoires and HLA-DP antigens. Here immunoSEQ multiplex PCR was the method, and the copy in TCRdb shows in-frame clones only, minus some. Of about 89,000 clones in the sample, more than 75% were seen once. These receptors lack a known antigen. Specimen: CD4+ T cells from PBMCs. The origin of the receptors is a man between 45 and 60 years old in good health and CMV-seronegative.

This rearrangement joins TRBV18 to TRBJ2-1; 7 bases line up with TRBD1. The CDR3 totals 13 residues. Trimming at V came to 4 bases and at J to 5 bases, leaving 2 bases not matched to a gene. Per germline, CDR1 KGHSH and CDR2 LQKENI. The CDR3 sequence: CASSRQGNNEQFF. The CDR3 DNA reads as TGTGCCAGCTCACGACAGGGTAACAATGAGCAGTTCTTC.

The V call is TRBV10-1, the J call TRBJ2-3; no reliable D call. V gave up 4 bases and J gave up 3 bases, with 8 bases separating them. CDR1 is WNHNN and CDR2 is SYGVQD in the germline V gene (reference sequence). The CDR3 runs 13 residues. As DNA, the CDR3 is TGCGCCAGCAGTGGTTACTTGACAGATACGCAGTATTTT. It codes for CASSGYLTDTQYF.

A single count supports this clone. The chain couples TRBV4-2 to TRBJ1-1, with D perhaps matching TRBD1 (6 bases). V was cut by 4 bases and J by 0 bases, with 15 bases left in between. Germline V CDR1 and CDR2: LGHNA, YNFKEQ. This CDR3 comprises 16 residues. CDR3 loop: CASSPGSGQMNTEAFF. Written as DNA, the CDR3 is TGTGCCAGCAGCCCGGGATCAGGACAGATGAACACTGAAGCTTTCTTT.

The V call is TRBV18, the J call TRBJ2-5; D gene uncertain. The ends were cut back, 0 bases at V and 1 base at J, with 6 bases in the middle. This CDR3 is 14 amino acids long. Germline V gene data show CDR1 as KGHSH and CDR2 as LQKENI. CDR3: CASSPPQPQETQYF. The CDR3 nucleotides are TGTGCCAGCTCACCACCGCAACCCCAAGAGACCCAGTACTTC. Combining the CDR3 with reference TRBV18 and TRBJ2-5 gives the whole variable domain NAGVMQNPRHLVRRRGQEARLRCSPMKGHSHVYWYRQLPEEGLKFMVYLQKENIIDESGMPKERFSAEFPKEGPSILRIQQVVRGDSAAYFCASSPPQPQETQYFGPGTRLLVL.

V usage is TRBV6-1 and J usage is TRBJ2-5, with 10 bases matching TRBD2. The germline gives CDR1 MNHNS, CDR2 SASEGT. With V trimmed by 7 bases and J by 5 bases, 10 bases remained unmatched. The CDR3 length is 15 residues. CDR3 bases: TGTGCCAGCACCTTAGTGAGCGGGGGGGCCGAGACCCAGTACTTC. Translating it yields CASTLVSGGAETQYF.

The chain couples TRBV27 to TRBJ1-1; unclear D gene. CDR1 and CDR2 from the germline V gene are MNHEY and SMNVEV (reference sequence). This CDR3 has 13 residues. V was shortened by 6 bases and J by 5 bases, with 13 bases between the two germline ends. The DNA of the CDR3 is TGTGCCAGCAGAGGAAGGGTTAAGACTGAAGCTTTCTTT. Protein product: CASRGRVKTEAFF.

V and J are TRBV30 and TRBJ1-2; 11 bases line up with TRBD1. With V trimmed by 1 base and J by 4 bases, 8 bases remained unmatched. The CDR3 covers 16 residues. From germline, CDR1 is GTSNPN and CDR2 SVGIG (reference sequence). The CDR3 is CAWSAGDRGSIYGYTF. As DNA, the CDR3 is TGTGCCTGGAGTGCGGGGGACAGGGGGTCGATCTATGGCTACACCTTC.

CDR3 region: CASSFGTNNSPLHF. The CDR3 bases are TGTGCCAGCAGCTTCGGGACGAATAATTCACCCCTCCACTTT. The chain combines TRBV7-2 with TRBJ1-6; maybe TRBD1 (5 bases). This CDR3 comprises 14 residues. The V end lost 3 bases, the J end lost 5 bases, and 8 bases lay between the germline ends. Germline CDR1 reads SGHTA; CDR2 reads FQGNSA.

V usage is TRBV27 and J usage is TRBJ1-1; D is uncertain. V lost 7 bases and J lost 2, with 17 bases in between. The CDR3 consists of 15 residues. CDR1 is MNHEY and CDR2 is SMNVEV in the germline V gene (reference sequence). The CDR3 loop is CASTPGRARNTEAFF. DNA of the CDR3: TGTGCCAGCACCCCGGGGAGAGCTCGCAACACTGAAGCTTTCTTT.

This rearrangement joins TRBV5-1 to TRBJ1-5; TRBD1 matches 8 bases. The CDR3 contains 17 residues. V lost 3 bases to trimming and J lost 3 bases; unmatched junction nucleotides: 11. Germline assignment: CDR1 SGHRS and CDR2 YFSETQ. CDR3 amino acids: CASSSHRTGRSNQPQHF. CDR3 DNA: TGCGCCAGCAGCTCACATAGGACAGGGCGTTCCAATCAGCCCCAGCATTTT.

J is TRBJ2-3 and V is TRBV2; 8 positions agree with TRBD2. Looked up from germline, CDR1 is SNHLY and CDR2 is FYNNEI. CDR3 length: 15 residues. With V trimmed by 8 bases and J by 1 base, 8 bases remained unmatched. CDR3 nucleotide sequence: TGTGCCAGCCGCCGAAAAGCGGGGGGCACAGATACGCAGTATTTT. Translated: CASRRKAGGTDTQYF.

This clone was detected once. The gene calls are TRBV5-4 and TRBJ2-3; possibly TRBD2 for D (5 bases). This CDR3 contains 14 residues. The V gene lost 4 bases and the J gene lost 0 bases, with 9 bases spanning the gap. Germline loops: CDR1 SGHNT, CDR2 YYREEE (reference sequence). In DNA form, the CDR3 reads TGTGCCAGCAGCCCCGGGGTAAGCACAGATACGCAGTATTTT. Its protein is CASSPGVSTDTQYF.

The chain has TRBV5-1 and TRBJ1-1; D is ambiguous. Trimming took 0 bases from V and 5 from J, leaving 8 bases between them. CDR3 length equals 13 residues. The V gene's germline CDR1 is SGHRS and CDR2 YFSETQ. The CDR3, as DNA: TGCGCCAGCAGCTTGGGGGATCGTACTGAAGCTTTCTTT. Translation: CASSLGDRTEAFF.

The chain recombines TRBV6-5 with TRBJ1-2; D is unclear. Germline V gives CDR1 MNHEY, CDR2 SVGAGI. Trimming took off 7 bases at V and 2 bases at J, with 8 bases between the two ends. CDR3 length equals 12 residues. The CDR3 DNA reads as TGTGCCAGCAACGATGGAAACTATGGCTACACCTTC. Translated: CASNDGNYGYTF.

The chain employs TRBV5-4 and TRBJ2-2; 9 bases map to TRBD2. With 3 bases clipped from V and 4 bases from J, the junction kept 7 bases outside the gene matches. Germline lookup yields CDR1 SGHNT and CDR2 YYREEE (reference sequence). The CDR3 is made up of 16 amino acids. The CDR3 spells CASSSMVLAGTGELFF. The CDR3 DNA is TGTGCCAGCAGCTCCATGGTACTAGCGGGCACCGGGGAGCTGTTTTTT.

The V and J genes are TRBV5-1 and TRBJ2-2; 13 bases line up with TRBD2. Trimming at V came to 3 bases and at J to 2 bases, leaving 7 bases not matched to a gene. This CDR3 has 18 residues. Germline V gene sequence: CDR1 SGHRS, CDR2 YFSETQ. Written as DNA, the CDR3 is TGCGCCAGCAGCTCGGGACTAGCGGGATTGGCTAACACCGGGGAGCTGTTTTTT. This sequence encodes CASSSGLAGLANTGELFF.

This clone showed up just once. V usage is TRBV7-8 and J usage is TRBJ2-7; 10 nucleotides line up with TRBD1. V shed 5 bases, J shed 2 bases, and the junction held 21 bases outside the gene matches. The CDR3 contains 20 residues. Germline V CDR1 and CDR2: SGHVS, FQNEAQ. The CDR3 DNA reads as TGTGCCAGCAGCCCCCTAATCCTAACCGGGACAGGGGTCCCCACCTACGAGCAGTACTTC. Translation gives CASSPLILTGTGVPTYEQYF.

The CDR3 reads CASSSGQGSYEQYF. CDR3 nucleotide sequence: TGTGCCAGCAGCTCGGGACAGGGGTCCTACGAGCAGTACTTC. The V call is TRBV11-3, the J call TRBJ2-7; 10 bases fit TRBD1. Germline values: CDR1 SGHNT, CDR2 YENEEA. J lost 1 base, V lost 4 bases, and 1 base had no gene match. The CDR3 runs 14 residues.

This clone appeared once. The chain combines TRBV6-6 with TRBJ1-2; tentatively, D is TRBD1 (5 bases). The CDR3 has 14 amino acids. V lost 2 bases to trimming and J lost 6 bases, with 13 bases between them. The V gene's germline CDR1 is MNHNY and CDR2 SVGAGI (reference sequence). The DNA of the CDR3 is TGTGCCAGCAGTTACGACGGGACGAGGAATGGCTACACCTTC. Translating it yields CASSYDGTRNGYTF.

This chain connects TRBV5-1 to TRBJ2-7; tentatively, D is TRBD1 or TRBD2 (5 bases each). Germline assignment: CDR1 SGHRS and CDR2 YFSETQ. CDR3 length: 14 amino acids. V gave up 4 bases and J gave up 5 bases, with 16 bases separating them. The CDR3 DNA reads TGCGCCAGCAGCCCCTCTCTAGGGGAGCACGAGCAGTACTTC. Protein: CASSPSLGEHEQYF.

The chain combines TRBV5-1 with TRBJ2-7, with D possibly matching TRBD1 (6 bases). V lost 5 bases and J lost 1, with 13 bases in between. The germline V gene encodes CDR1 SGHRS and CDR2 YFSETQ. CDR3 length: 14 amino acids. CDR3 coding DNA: TGCGCCAGCAGACCGCGACAGGCATCCTACGAGCAGTACTTC. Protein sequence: CASRPRQASYEQYF.

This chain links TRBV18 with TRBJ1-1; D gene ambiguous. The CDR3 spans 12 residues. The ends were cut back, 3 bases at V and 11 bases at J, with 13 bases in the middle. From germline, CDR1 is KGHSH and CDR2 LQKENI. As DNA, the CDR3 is TGTGCCAGCTCACCCGGGCCGAAAGAGGCTTTCTTT. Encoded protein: CASSPGPKEAFF.

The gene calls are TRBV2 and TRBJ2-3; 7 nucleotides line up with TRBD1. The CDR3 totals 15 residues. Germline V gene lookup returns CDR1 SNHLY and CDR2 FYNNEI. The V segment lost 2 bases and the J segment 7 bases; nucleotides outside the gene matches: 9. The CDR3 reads CASSEQQGIRNTQYF. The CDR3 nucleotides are TGTGCCAGCAGTGAACAACAGGGGATAAGGAATACGCAGTATTTT.

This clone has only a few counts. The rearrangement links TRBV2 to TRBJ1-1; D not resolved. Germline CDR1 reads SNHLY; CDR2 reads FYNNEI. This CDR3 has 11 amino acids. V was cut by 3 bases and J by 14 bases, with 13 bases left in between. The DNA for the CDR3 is TGTGCCAGCAGTGAGTGGGCAGGTCTGTTCTTT. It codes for CASSEWAGLFF.

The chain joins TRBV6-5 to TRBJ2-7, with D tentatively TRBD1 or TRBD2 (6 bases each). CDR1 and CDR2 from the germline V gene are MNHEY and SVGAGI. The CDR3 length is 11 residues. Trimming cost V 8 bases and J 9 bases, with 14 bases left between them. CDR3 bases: TGTGCCAGCGGACCGGGGGCCGGGCAGTACTTC. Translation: CASGPGAGQYF.

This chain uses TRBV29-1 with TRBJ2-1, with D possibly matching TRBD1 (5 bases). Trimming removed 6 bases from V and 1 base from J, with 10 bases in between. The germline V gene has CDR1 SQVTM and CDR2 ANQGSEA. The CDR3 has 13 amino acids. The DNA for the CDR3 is TGCAGCGTAATGACAGCTTCCTACAATGAGCAGTTCTTC. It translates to CSVMTASYNEQFF.

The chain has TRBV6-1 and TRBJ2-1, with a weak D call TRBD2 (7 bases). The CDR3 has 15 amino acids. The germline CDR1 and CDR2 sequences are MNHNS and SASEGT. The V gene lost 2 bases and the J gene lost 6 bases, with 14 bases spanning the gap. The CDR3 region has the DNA TGTGCCAGCAGTGAATTGCACGCGGGGGCCAATGAGCAGTTCTTC. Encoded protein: CASSELHAGANEQFF.

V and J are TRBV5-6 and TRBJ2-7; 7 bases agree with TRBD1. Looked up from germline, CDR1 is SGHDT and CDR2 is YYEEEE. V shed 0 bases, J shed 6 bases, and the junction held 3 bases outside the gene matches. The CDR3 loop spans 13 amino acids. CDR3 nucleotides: TGTGCCAGCAGCTTGGCGGGGACAGCCGAGCAGTACTTC. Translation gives CASSLAGTAEQYF.

CDR3 nucleotides: TGTGCCAGCCGGACCTTTAGCGGCGAGCAGTACTTC. Its translation is CASRTFSGEQYF. The V gene is TRBV6-5, the J gene TRBJ2-7, with D possibly TRBD2 on 6 matching bases. The CDR3 contains 12 residues. The V gene lost 8 bases and the J gene lost 6 bases, with 14 bases spanning the gap. CDR1 is MNHEY and CDR2 is SVGAGI in the germline V gene.